This TCR beta chain was captured in a study of T cell responses to AZD1222 COVID-19 vaccine. The wider study: Whether given at about 4 or about 12 weeks, second doses were pooled. Notes on the study in general: When two AZD1222 doses had been given, Spike-specific TCR breadth and depth rose. Only a handful of AZD1222 recipients were seropositive at baseline. Repertoires in all cases were sampled only once the peak T cell response had passed.

CDR1 and CDR2 (germline): LGHNA, YSLEER. V was cut by 0 bases and J by 1 base, with 10 bases left in between. CDR3 length: 17 residues. Profiling relied on immunoSEQ multiplex PCR, and the TCRdb table lists in-frame clones only, not all of them. The top ten hold more than 20% of the sample, which has about 130,000 clones, more than 75% seen once. Notes on this clone: Its antigen remains unidentified.

This receptor was identified in an adult in good health. The material was peripheral blood, obtained on day 0 of AZD1222 vaccination. J is TRBJ1-6 and V is TRBV4-3; D remains unclear. CDR3 DNA sequence: TGCGCCAGCAGCCAAGATCTGGGCAGGTCCTATAATTCACCCCTCCACTTT. It codes for CASSQDLGRSYNSPLHF.